A single sample is the source of the 8 T cell receptor beta chains below, sequenced in a study of blood T cell repertoires in COVID-19. Clones were read by immunoSEQ multiplex PCR, and TCRdb kept only the in-frame ones, dropping some. The sample has under 150,000 clones, 85% to 90% seen once. The sample comprised peripheral blood. The receptors originated from a human donor in a cohort sampled during active COVID-19.

Ten or more counts support this clone. The rearrangement links TRBV6-1 to TRBJ2-7, with a tentative D call TRBD1 (5 bases). The germline V gene has CDR1 MNHNS and CDR2 SASEGT. The length of the CDR3 is 15 residues. Trimming cost V 0 bases and J 0 bases, with 9 bases left between them. CDR3 DNA: TGTGCCAGCAGTGAAGCTGGAGACAGCTCCTACGAGCAGTACTTC. Translated: CASSEAGDSSYEQYF.

Here the CDR3 DNA reads TGTGCCAGCAGCTTAATCCAGGGAAACATTCAGTACTTC. Protein product: CASSLIQGNIQYF. The chain joins TRBV7-2 to TRBJ2-4; D perhaps matches TRBD1 (5 bases). V lost 2 bases and J 6 bases, leaving 8 bases between the germline ends. The CDR3 runs to 13 residues. Germline assignment: CDR1 SGHTA and CDR2 FQGNSA.

On this clone: Other DNA sequences in this sample translate to the same CDR3. The chain employs TRBV5-1 and TRBJ2-3; D is ambiguous. V shed 1 base and J shed 2 bases, with 11 bases lying between them. Germline values: CDR1 SGHRS, CDR2 YFSETQ. The CDR3 runs 15 residues. The CDR3 nucleotides are TGCGCCAGCAGCTTGTTGGCTGGTGTCACAGATACGCAGTATTTT. It codes for CASSLLAGVTDTQYF.

V and J are TRBV18 and TRBJ2-5; 7 bases map to TRBD2. V was pared by 4 bases and J by 1 base, with 3 bases of the junction left unmatched. Germline CDR1 and CDR2: KGHSH and LQKENI. This CDR3 spans 14 amino acids. CDR3: CASSLSGGQETQYF. The CDR3 nucleotides read TGTGCCAGCTCACTCTCGGGAGGCCAAGAGACCCAGTACTTC.

The V call is TRBV28, the J call TRBJ1-5; the D is unclear. Trimming cost V 4 bases and J 6 bases, with 13 bases left between them. CDR3 length: 14 residues. Germline V lookup: CDR1 MDHEN, CDR2 SYDVKM. CDR3 amino acids: CASSSPGRTQPQHF. DNA of the CDR3: TGTGCCAGCAGTTCTCCGGGGAGAACTCAGCCCCAGCATTTT.

This chain links TRBV6-4 with TRBJ1-6; D might be TRBD1 (6 bases). CDR3 length: 14 amino acids. V lost 5 bases and J lost 5, with 10 bases in between. The germline V gene encodes CDR1 MRHNA and CDR2 SNTAGT. In DNA, the CDR3 is TGTGCCAGCAGTCCACAGGGAAATAATTCACCCCTCCACTTT. It specifies CASSPQGNNSPLHF.

The chain couples TRBV11-2 to TRBJ2-7; the D is unclear. CDR1 SGHAT and CDR2 FQNNGV come from the germline V gene. Trimming shortened V by 1 base and J by 4 bases, and 8 bases separated the two germline ends. The CDR3 sequence is 13 residues long. In DNA form, the CDR3 reads TGTGCCAGCAGCTTAGGCAGGCTATACGAGCAGTACTTC. Protein product: CASSLGRLYEQYF.

The rearrangement joins TRBV14 to TRBJ1-5, with D tentatively TRBD1 (6 bases). CDR3 size: 17 residues. V lost 1 base to trimming and J lost 3 bases, with 16 bases between them. The germline gives CDR1 SGHDN, CDR2 FVKESK. The DNA of the CDR3 is TGTGCCAGCAGCCAAGTCGAGACAGGTCTGGACAATCAGCCCCAGCATTTT. Amino acid sequence: CASSQVETGLDNQPQHF.